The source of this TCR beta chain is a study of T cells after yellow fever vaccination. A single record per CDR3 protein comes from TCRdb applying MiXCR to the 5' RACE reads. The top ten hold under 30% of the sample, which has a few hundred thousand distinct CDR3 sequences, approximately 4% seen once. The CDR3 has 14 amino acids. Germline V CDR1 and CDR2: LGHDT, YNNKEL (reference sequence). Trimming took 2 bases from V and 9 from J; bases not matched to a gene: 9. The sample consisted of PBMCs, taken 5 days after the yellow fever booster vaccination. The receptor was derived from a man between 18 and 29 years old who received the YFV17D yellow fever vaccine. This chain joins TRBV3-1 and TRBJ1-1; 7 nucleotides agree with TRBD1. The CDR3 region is CASSQTSGQSQAFF. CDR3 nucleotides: TGTGCCAGCAGCCAAACTTCGGGACAGAGTCAAGCTTTCTTT.